These 27 T cell receptor beta chains were all obtained from the same sample, sequenced in a study of control samples from healthy donors and cancer patients. Sequencing used immunoSEQ multiplex PCR; TCRdb keeps in-frame clones, though not all of them. The sample consists of about 41,000 clones, about 95% of them appearing once. Sequenced material: blood. These receptors were obtained from a man in his sixties in good health.

The CDR3 DNA reads TGTGCCAGCAGGAGGACAGGGTTGCGGTCCACTGAAGCTTTCTTT. Amino acids: CASRRTGLRSTEAFF. The chain recombines TRBV28 with TRBJ1-1, with 8 bases identical to TRBD1. Trimming cost V 6 bases and J 4 bases; bases outside gene matches: 10. Per the germline V gene, CDR1 is MDHEN and CDR2 is SYDVKM. The CDR3 is made up of 15 amino acids.

This clone was observed once. CDR3 in amino acids: CASSRLGQVQYF. The CDR3 region has the DNA TGTGCCAGCAGCCGACTAGGTCAAGTACAGTACTTC. The gene calls are TRBV7-2 and TRBJ2-7, with D possibly being TRBD2 (6 bases). V dropped 5 bases and J dropped 10 bases, with 15 bases sitting between them. Germline CDR1 and CDR2: SGHTA and FQGNSA. This CDR3 comprises 12 residues.

This clone was detected once. This chain links TRBV7-7 with TRBJ2-2; the D gene is possibly TRBD2 (5 bases). The CDR3 spans 14 residues. The germline gives CDR1 SSHAT, CDR2 FNYEAQ (reference sequence). This chain's CDR3 is CASASSGNTGELFF. CDR3 sequence (DNA): TGTGCTAGCGCATCTTCGGGGAACACCGGGGAGCTGTTTTTT.

This chain links TRBV5-1 with TRBJ2-7; 7 bases are a match to TRBD2. The CDR3 consists of 16 residues. The germline V gene encodes CDR1 SGHRS and CDR2 YFSETQ. V dropped 4 bases and J dropped 0; count of bases not matched to a gene: 10. CDR3 DNA sequence: TGCGCCAGCAGCGGAGGGACTACCGGAAGCTCCTACGAGCAGTACTTC. The encoded protein is CASSGGTTGSSYEQYF.

The chain couples TRBV9 to TRBJ2-5, with D unclear. The CDR3 runs to 14 residues. Germline CDR1 SGDLS, CDR2 YYNGEE. The V end lost 4 bases, the J end lost 4 bases, and 14 bases lay between the germline ends. The CDR3 spells CASSQRPGRETQYF. DNA of the CDR3: TGTGCCAGCAGCCAACGACCCGGAAGAGAGACCCAGTACTTC.

The gene calls are TRBV12-3 or TRBV12-4 and TRBJ1-2; the match to TRBD1 covers 7 bases. The CDR3 sequence is 13 residues long. V was pared by 5 bases and J by 9 bases, with 9 bases of the junction left unmatched. CDR3 loop: CASSPGTARRYTF. CDR3 DNA: TGTGCCAGCAGTCCCGGGACAGCTCGGCGCTACACCTTC.

This rearrangement joins TRBV19 to TRBJ1-2; possible D gene TRBD1, 5 bases. The V gene's germline CDR1 is LNHDA and CDR2 SQIVND (reference sequence). Between the trimmed V and J ends, which lost 6 bases and 4 bases, there was a span of 18 bases. This CDR3 is built from 15 residues. The CDR3 coding sequence is TGTGCCAGTAGGCCTGCCGGGGGATCTGGCTATGGCTACACCTTC. Its protein is CASRPAGGSGYGYTF.

The rearrangement links TRBV27 to TRBJ2-2, with D perhaps TRBD1 or TRBD2 (5 bases each). The germline V and J ends were trimmed by 3 bases and 6 bases, with 11 bases remaining between them. There are 14 residues in the CDR3. Per germline, CDR1 MNHEY and CDR2 SMNVEV (reference sequence). CDR3 sequence (DNA): TGTGCCAGCAGTTTGAGTGGGGGTTCCGGGGAGCTGTTTTTT. Its translation: CASSLSGGSGELFF.

The chain joins TRBV2 to TRBJ1-5, with 7 bases matching TRBD1. V lost 8 bases to trimming and J lost 7 bases; unmatched junction nucleotides: 8. The CDR3 is 13 amino acids. Germline V gene sequence: CDR1 SNHLY, CDR2 FYNNEI. The CDR3 bases are TGTGCCAGCGGGCGACAGGGCGTACAGCCCCAGCATTTT. Protein: CASGRQGVQPQHF.

This chain joins TRBV3-1 (or the pseudogene TRBV3-2) and TRBJ1-2; D is unresolved. From germline, CDR1 is LGHDT and CDR2 YNNKEL (reference sequence). Trimming removed 1 base at V and 2 bases at J, with 11 bases between. This CDR3 comprises 15 residues. CDR3 residues: CASSQGGDHNYGYTF. DNA of the CDR3: TGTGCCAGCAGCCAAGGAGGTGATCACAACTATGGCTACACCTTC.

The rearrangement uses TRBV19 and TRBJ1-2; no clear D gene. CDR1 LNHDA and CDR2 SQIVND come from the germline V gene (reference sequence). This CDR3 has 13 amino acids. Trimming removed 2 bases at V and 0 bases at J, with 4 bases between. The CDR3, as DNA: TGTGCCAGTAGTATAAAGGCTAACTATGGCTACACCTTC. Residues: CASSIKANYGYTF.

This clone has a handful of counts. The chain combines TRBV30 with TRBJ1-5; tentative D call: TRBD1 (6 bases). This CDR3 is built from 14 residues. The V gene's germline CDR1 is GTSNPN and CDR2 SVGIG (reference sequence). V gave up 2 bases and J gave up 2 bases, with 10 bases separating them. This CDR3 is CAWSQGQGNQPQHF. The CDR3 coding sequence is TGTGCCTGGAGTCAGGGGCAGGGCAATCAGCCCCAGCATTTT.

This clone was seen just once. The chain employs TRBV6-5 and TRBJ1-1; D perhaps matches TRBD1 (5 bases). Germline lookup yields CDR1 MNHEY and CDR2 SVGAGI. The CDR3 has 15 residues. With 6 bases removed from V and 1 base from J, the gap between germline ends came to 15 bases. The CDR3 nucleotides are TGTGCCAGCAGCCGAGGCCTGGGGGGGAACACTGAAGCTTTCTTT. Protein: CASSRGLGGNTEAFF.

The V gene is TRBV19, the J gene TRBJ1-1; D is unclear. The CDR3 is 14 amino acids. Trimming left V 6 bases short and J 1 base short, with 12 bases between. Germline-derived CDR1 and CDR2 are LNHDA and SQIVND (reference sequence). CDR3 nucleotides: TGTGCCAGTAGCCGGGTGGTTCGGAACACTGAAGCTTTCTTT. As protein: CASSRVVRNTEAFF.

This chain joins TRBV25-1 and TRBJ2-3; the match to TRBD2 covers 12 bases. This CDR3 is 16 amino acids long. Germline V gene data show CDR1 as MGHDK and CDR2 as SYGVNS. Trimming removed 4 bases from V and 5 bases from J; junction bases left unmatched: 7. Written as DNA, the CDR3 is TGTGCCAGCAGTGGGTCTAGCGGGAGGGCCGGAGATACGCAGTATTTT. The encoded protein is CASSGSSGRAGDTQYF.

This chain uses TRBV18 with TRBJ1-2; unclear D gene. Deletions cut 4 bases from V and 3 bases from J, with 12 bases between. The CDR3 contains 14 residues. Germline CDR1 reads KGHSH; CDR2 reads LQKENI. The CDR3 nucleotides read TGTGCCAGCTCACAAGGGCCGTTAGACTATGGCTACACCTTC. Encoded protein: CASSQGPLDYGYTF.

This chain joins TRBV18 and TRBJ2-5, with D unclear. The CDR3 extends over 12 amino acids. Between the trimmed V and J ends, which lost 4 bases and 0 bases, there was a span of 3 bases. Germline values: CDR1 KGHSH, CDR2 LQKENI. CDR3 amino acids: CASSQYQETQYF. The CDR3 nucleotides are TGTGCCAGCTCACAGTACCAAGAGACCCAGTACTTC.

This chain connects TRBV6-6 to TRBJ1-3; D not certain. CDR3 length: 14 residues. Looked up from germline, CDR1 is MNHNY and CDR2 is SVGAGI (reference sequence). With 2 bases removed from V and 0 bases from J, the gap between germline ends came to 5 bases. This chain's CDR3 is CASSYESSGNTIYF. The CDR3 bases are TGTGCCAGCAGTTACGAGTCCTCTGGAAACACCATATATTTT.

The V gene is TRBV7-9, the J gene TRBJ2-3; TRBD2 agrees at 10 bases. CDR1 is SEHNR and CDR2 is FQNEAQ in the germline V gene (reference sequence). Trimming removed 1 base from V and 9 bases from J; junction bases left unmatched: 10. This CDR3 is built from 16 residues. The CDR3 is CASSLVGSSGRMTQYF. For the CDR3, the DNA is TGTGCCAGCAGCTTAGTGGGGTCTAGCGGGAGAATGACGCAGTATTTT.

This sequence joins TRBV6-5 and TRBJ1-3; no definite D call. Germline V lookup: CDR1 MNHEY, CDR2 SVGAGI. The CDR3 runs 15 residues. The V end was cut by 4 bases, the J end by 0 bases, with 10 bases between. This CDR3 is CASSLEGFSGNTIYF. In DNA, the CDR3 is TGTGCCAGCAGTTTAGAGGGATTCTCTGGAAACACCATATATTTT.

This sequence joins TRBV28 and TRBJ1-4; perhaps TRBD1 as D (6 bases). Trimming removed 8 bases at V and 8 bases at J, with 21 bases between. The CDR3 covers 15 residues. The V gene's germline CDR1 is MDHEN and CDR2 SYDVKM. The CDR3 protein is CASWTDPTDGEKLFF. The CDR3 bases are TGTGCCAGCTGGACAGATCCGACGGACGGGGAAAAACTGTTTTTT.

The chain uses TRBV10-3 and TRBJ2-7; 8 nucleotides agree with TRBD2. V lost 10 bases, J lost 4 bases, and 9 bases stayed unmatched. Germline lookup yields CDR1 ENHRY and CDR2 SYGVKD. This CDR3 has 13 amino acids. The CDR3 is CATGTSEVYEQYF. The CDR3 bases are TGTGCCACCGGGACTAGTGAGGTTTACGAGCAGTACTTC.

V usage is TRBV4-1 and J usage is TRBJ2-1, with 14 bases identical to TRBD2. Germline values: CDR1 MGHRA, CDR2 YSYEKL. CDR3 length equals 20 residues. The V segment lost 0 bases and the J segment 7 bases; nucleotides outside the gene matches: 14. In nucleotides, the CDR3 is TGCGCCAGCAGCCAAGATCCCATATGGACTAGCGGGGGGTCTGGTAATGAGCAGTTCTTC. This sequence encodes CASSQDPIWTSGGSGNEQFF.

J is TRBJ1-1 and V is TRBV6-1; D unclear. The CDR3 length is 14 residues. V dropped 0 bases and J dropped 11 bases, with 16 bases sitting between them. Germline assignment: CDR1 MNHNS and CDR2 SASEGT. The CDR3 reads CASSEAEMGLGAFF. In nucleotides, the CDR3 is TGTGCCAGCAGTGAAGCCGAGATGGGTCTTGGGGCTTTCTTT.

The rearrangement links TRBV5-4 to TRBJ2-3; TRBD2 matches at 7 bases. The CDR3 runs to 17 residues. Per the germline V gene, CDR1 is SGHNT and CDR2 is YYREEE (reference sequence). Germline trimming cut 6 bases from V and 6 bases from J; bases unmatched to any gene: 19. CDR3 sequence reads: CASTSLRLAERKDTQYF. For the CDR3, the DNA is TGTGCCAGCACCTCTTTGCGACTAGCAGAGAGGAAGGATACGCAGTATTTT.

This clone appeared a single time. V and J are TRBV19 and TRBJ1-2, with 7 bases fitting TRBD1. The CDR3 has 13 amino acids. V gave up 7 bases and J gave up 6 bases; unmatched junction bases: 8. Looked up from germline, CDR1 is LNHDA and CDR2 is SQIVND (reference sequence). The DNA of the CDR3 is TGTGCCAGTAAGGAGACAGGGATGAATGGCTACACCTTC. Protein: CASKETGMNGYTF. The full variable domain, completed using reference TRBV19 and TRBJ1-2, is DGGITQSPKYLFRKEGQNVTLSCEQNLNHDAMYWYRQDPGQGLRLIYYSQIVNDFQKGDIAEGYSVSREKKESFPLTVTSAQKNPTAFYLCASKETGMNGYTFGSGTRLTVV.

The chain employs TRBV24-1 and TRBJ2-5, with D tentatively TRBD1 or TRBD2 (6 bases each). This CDR3 has 16 residues. V was cut by 0 bases and J by 7 bases, with 17 bases left in between. Per germline, CDR1 KGHDR and CDR2 SFDVKD. CDR3 sequence: CATSDLRQEGSGTQYF. The CDR3 DNA is TGTGCCACCAGTGATTTGAGACAGGAGGGAAGTGGGACCCAGTACTTC.